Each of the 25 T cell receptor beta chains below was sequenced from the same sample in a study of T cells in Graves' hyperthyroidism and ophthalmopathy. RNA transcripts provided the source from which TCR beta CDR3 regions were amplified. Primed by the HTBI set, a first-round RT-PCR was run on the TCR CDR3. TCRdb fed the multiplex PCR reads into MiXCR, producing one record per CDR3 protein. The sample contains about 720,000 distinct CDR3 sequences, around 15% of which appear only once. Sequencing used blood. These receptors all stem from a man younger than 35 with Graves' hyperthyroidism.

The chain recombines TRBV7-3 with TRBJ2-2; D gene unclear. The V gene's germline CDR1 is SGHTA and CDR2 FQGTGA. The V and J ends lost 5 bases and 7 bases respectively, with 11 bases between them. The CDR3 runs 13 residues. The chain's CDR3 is CASSPGVGGELFF. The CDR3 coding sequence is TGTGCCAGCAGCCCCGGAGTGGGCGGGGAGCTGTTTTTT.

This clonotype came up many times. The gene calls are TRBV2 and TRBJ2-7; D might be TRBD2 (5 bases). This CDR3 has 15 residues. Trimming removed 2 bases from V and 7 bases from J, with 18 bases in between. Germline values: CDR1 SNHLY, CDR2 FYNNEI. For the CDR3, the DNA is TGTGCCAGCAGTGAACGGGTGGGAGTGGTGTTTGAGCAGTACTTC. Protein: CASSERVGVVFEQYF.

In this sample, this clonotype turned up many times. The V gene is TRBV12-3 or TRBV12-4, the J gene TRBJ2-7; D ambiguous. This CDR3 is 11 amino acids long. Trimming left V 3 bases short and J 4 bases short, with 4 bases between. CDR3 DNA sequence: TGTGCCAGCAGTTTTTTGTACGAGCAGTACTTC. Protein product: CASSFLYEQYF.

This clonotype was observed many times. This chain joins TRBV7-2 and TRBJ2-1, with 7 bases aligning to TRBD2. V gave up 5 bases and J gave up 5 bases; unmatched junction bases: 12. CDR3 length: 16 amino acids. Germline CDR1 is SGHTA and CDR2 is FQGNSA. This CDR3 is CASSERWLAENNEQFF. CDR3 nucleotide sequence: TGTGCCAGCAGCGAGAGGTGGCTAGCGGAAAACAATGAGCAGTTCTTC.

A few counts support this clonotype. The CDR3 spells CASSFSPRLAKNIQYF. CDR3 bases: TGTGCCAGCAGTTTCTCCCCCCGGCTAGCCAAAAACATTCAGTACTTC. The J gene is TRBJ2-4, the V gene TRBV28; D gene ambiguous. Germline lookup yields CDR1 MDHEN and CDR2 SYDVKM. Trimming took 3 bases from V and 0 from J, leaving 12 bases between them. The CDR3 runs 16 residues.

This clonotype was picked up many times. CDR3 sequence: CASSGLQGTSYEQYF. In DNA form, the CDR3 reads TGCGCCAGCAGCGGACTACAGGGAACCTCCTACGAGCAGTACTTC. The chain recombines TRBV5-1 with TRBJ2-7; D is possibly TRBD1 or TRBD2 (6 bases each). From germline, CDR1 is SGHRS and CDR2 YFSETQ. The CDR3 has 15 amino acids. Trimming took off 4 bases at V and 0 bases at J, with 14 bases between the two ends.

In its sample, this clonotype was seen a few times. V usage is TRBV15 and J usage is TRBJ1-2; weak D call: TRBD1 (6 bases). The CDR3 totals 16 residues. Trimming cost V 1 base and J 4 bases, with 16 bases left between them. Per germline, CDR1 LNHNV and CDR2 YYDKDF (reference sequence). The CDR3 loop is CATSRGTGSTGYGYTF. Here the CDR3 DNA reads TGTGCCACCAGCAGAGGAACAGGGAGTACCGGCTATGGCTACACCTTC. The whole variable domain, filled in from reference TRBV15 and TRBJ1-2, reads DAMVIQNPRYQVTQFGKPVTLSCSQTLNHNVMYWYQQKSSQAPKLLFHYYDKDFNNEADTPDNFQSRRPNTSFCFLDIRSPGLGDTAMYLCATSRGTGSTGYGYTFGSGTRLTVV.

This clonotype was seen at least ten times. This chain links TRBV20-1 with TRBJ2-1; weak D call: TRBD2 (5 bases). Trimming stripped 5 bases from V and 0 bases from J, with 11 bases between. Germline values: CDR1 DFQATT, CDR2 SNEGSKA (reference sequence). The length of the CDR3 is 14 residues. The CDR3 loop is CSAGAVSSYNEQFF. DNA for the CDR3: TGCAGTGCTGGAGCGGTGAGCTCCTACAATGAGCAGTTCTTC.

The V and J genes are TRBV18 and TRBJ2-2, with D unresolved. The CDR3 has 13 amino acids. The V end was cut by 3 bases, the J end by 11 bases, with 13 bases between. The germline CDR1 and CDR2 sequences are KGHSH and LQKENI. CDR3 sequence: CASSPGRNQELFF. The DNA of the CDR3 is TGTGCCAGCTCACCCGGACGAAACCAAGAGCTGTTTTTT.

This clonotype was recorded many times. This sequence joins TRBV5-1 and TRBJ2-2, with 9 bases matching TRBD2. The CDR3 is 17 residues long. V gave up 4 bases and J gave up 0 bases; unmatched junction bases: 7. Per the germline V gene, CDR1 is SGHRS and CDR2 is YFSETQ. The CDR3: CASSPRLAAANTGELFF. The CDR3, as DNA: TGCGCCAGCAGCCCGAGACTAGCGGCGGCGAACACCGGGGAGCTGTTTTTT.

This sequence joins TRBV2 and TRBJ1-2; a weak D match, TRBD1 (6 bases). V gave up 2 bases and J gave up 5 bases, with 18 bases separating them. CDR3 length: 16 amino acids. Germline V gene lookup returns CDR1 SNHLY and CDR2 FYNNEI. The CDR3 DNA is TGTGCCAGCAGTGAAACCGTGTGGGACAAGGTGTATGGCTACACCTTC. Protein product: CASSETVWDKVYGYTF.

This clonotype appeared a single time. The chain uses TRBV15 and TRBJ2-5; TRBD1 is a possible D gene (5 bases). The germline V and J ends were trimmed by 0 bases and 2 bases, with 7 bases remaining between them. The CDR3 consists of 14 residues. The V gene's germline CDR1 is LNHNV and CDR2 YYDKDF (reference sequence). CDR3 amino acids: CATSRDQGQETQYF. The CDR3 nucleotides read TGTGCCACCAGCAGAGATCAGGGACAAGAGACCCAGTACTTC.

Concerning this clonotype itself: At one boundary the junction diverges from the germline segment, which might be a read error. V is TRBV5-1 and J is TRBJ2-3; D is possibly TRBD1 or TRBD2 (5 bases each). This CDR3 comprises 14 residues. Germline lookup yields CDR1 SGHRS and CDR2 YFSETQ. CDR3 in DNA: TGTGCCAGCAGTTCACTAGGGGAGCGGGATACGCAGTATTTT. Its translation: CASSSLGERDTQYF. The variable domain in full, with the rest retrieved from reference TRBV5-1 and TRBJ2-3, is KAGVTQTPRYLIKTRGQQVTLSCSPISGHRSVSWYQQTPGQGLQFLFEYFSETQRNKGNFPGRFSGRQFSNSRSEMNVSTLELGDSALYLCASSSLGERDTQYFGPGTRLTVL.

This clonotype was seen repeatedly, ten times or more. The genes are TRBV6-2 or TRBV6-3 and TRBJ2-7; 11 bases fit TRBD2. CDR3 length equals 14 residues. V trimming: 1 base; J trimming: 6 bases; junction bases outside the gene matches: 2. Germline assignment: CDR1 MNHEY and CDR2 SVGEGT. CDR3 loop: CASSYLLAGVEQYF. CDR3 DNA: TGTGCCAGCAGTTACTTACTAGCGGGAGTCGAGCAGTACTTC.

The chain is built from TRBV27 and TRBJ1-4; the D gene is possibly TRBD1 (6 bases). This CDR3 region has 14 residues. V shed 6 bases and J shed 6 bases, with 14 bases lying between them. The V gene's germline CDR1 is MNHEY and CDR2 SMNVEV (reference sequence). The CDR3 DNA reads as TGTGCCAGCAGCCCCACAGGGTTCTATGAAAAACTGTTTTTT. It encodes CASSPTGFYEKLFF.

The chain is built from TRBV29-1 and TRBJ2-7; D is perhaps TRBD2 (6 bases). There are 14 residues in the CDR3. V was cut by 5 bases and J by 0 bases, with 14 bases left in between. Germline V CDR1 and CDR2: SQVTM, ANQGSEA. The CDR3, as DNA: TGCAGCGTTCTTACCTCGGGAGCCTCCTACGAGCAGTACTTC. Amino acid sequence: CSVLTSGASYEQYF.

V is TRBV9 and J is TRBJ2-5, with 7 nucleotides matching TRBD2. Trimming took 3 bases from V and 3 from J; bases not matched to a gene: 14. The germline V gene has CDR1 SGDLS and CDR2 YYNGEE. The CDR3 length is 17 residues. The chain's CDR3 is CASSASSGLPPEETQYF. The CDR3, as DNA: TGTGCCAGCAGCGCTTCTAGCGGTTTACCCCCAGAAGAGACCCAGTACTTC. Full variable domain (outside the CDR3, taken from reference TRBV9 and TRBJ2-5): DSGVTQTPKHLITATGQRVTLRCSPRSGDLSVYWYQQSLDQGLQFLIQYYNGEERAKGNILERFSAQQFPDLHSELNLSSLELGDSALYFCASSASSGLPPEETQYFGPGTRLLVL.

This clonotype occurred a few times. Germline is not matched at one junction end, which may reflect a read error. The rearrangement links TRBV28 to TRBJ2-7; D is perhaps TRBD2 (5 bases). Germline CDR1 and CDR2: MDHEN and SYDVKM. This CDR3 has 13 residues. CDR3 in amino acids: CAGSFPGFYEQYF. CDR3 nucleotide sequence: TGTGCCGGCAGTTTCCCGGGATTCTACGAGCAGTACTTC.

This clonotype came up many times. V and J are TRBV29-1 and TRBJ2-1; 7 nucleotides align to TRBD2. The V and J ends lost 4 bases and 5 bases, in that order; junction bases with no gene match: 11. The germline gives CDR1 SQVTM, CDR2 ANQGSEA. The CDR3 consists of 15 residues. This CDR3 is CSVVRREYVHNEQFF. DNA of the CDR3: TGCAGCGTTGTCAGGCGGGAGTATGTCCACAATGAGCAGTTCTTC.

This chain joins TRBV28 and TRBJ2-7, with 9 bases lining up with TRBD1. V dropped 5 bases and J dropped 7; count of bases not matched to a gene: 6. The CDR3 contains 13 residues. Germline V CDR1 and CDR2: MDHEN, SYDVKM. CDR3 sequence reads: CASSGTTGGEQYF. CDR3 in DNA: TGTGCCAGCAGTGGAACGACAGGGGGAGAGCAGTACTTC.

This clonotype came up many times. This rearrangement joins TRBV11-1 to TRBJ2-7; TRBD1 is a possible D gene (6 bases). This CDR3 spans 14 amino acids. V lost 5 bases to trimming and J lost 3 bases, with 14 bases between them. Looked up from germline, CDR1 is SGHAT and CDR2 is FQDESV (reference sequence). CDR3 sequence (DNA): TGTGCCAGCAGCCAGACAGGAGACGGCTACGAGCAGTACTTC. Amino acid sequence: CASSQTGDGYEQYF.

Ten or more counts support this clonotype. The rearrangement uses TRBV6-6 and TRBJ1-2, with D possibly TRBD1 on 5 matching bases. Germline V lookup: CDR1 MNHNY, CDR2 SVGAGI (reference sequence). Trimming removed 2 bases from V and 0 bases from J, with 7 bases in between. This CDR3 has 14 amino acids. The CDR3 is CASSYGGANYGYTF. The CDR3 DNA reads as TGTGCCAGCAGTTACGGGGGTGCTAACTATGGCTACACCTTC.

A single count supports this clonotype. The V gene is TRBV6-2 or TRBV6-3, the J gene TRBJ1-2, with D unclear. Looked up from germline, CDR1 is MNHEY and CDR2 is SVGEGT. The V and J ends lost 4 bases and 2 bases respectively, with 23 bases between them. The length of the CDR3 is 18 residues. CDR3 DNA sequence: TGTGCCAGCAGTTCCCTCATTGGACCTGTTCACTTCAACTATGGCTACACCTTC. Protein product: CASSSLIGPVHFNYGYTF.

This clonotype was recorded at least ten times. CDR3: CASSFYPREHEQFF. For the CDR3, the DNA is TGTGCCAGCAGTTTCTACCCGCGGGAGCATGAGCAGTTCTTC. The gene calls are TRBV27 and TRBJ2-1; 7 bases match TRBD2. Germline loops: CDR1 MNHEY, CDR2 SMNVEV (reference sequence). CDR3 size: 14 residues. Trimming cost V 3 bases and J 8 bases; bases outside gene matches: 7.

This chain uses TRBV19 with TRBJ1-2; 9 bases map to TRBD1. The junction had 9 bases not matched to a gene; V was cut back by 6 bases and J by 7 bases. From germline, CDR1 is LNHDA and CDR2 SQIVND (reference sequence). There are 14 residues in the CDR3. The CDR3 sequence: CASSRWDRETGYTF. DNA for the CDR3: TGTGCCAGTAGCCGCTGGGACAGGGAAACTGGCTACACCTTC.